Below, 2 T cell receptor beta chains from the same sample are listed, as sequenced in a study of blood T cell repertoires in COVID-19. The table came from immunoSEQ multiplex PCR; TCRdb's copy has only in-frame clones and leaves some out. Among about 130,000 clones, approximately 83% were seen once, and the ten largest hold 10% to 15%. Specimen: peripheral blood. These TCRs come from a man aged 55-75 years with acute or convalescent COVID-19.

The chain combines TRBV6-6 with TRBJ1-6; 8 bases fit TRBD1. The CDR3 consists of 14 residues. CDR1 and CDR2 from the germline V gene are MNHNY and SVGAGI (reference sequence). J gave up 10 bases and V 6 bases, and 8 bases lay outside the gene matches. The CDR3 nucleotides read TGTGCCAGCAGCCTAGGACAGGGTATCTCACCCCTCCACTTT. This codes for CASSLGQGISPLHF.

The rearrangement joins TRBV2 to TRBJ2-5, with D tentatively TRBD1 (5 bases). The germline CDR1 and CDR2 sequences are SNHLY and FYNNEI. CDR3 length: 15 amino acids. Trimming pared 9 bases from V and 2 bases from J, leaving 19 bases between. CDR3: CASWGRERVQETQYF. CDR3 bases: TGTGCCAGTTGGGGCCGAGAACGGGTTCAAGAGACCCAGTACTTC.